This T cell receptor beta chain is from a study of identical twins. TCRdb re-called the 5' RACE reads with MiXCR, one entry per CDR3 protein. Here the sample spans some 760,000 distinct CDR3 sequences, roughly 18% being singletons. Study-wide findings and caveats: Out-of-frame alpha sequences shared by twins were enriched for low generation probability.

The J segment lost 6 bases and the V segment lost 3 bases, leaving 4 bases of the junction unmatched. CDR1 and CDR2 (germline): DFQATT, SNEGSKA (reference sequence). The CDR3 contains 15 residues. On this clonotype: The antigen is not known.

A further study also used this sample, focusing on T cells expressing NK-cell markers. That source reports: For several donors, these clonotypes were likewise the leading ones in the CD3+CD56-NKG2C+ fraction. Clarity on HCMV specificity was lacking for the expanded NKG2C+ T cell clones.

The source is a woman under 30 in good health. The sequenced sample consisted of PBMCs. The chain joins TRBV20-1 to TRBJ1-6, with 11 bases lining up with TRBD1. The CDR3 region is CSASIGQGANSPLHF. CDR3 DNA sequence: TGCAGTGCTAGTATAGGACAGGGGGCTAATTCACCCCTCCACTTT.